Listed below are T cell receptor beta chains from one sample, sequenced in a study of vaccination effects on CD4 cells after COVID-19. Using immunoSEQ multiplex PCR, the repertoire was profiled, and TCRdb retains in-frame clones only, with some absent. The sample carries tens of thousands of clones, 70% recorded once. These receptors have no known antigen. The sample in question was CD4+ T cells from PBMCs cultured with HCoV-229E spike peptides, obtained before COVID-19 vaccination. These receptors were obtained from a human donor who received a COVID-19 vaccine. Each CDR3 is given with its conserved first and last residue. D genes are given only for firm matches. Expanded clones get a size class; other rows say once, few or many, or leave the size out.

.	15	hyperexpanded	TRBJ1-1	TRBV7-8	CASSLTELTFTEAFF	TGTGCCAGCAGCTTGACGGAGCTGACCTTCACTGAAGCTTTCTTT
TRBD1	14	.	TRBJ2-2	TRBV19	CASRDRGLTGELFF	TGTGCCAGTAGGGACAGGGGGCTCACCGGGGAGCTGTTTTTT
.	13	.	TRBJ1-2	TRBV15	CATSRDLNYGYTF	TGTGCCACCAGCAGGGACCTGAACTATGGCTACACCTTC
.	13	.	TRBJ1-2	TRBV27	CASSYDRNYGYTF	TGTGCCAGCAGCTACGACAGGAACTATGGCTACACCTTC
.	16	.	TRBJ2-1	TRBV2	CASSPRGFRSYNEQFF	TGTGCCAGCAGCCCCAGGGGATTTCGGTCCTACAATGAGCAGTTCTTC
.	14	.	TRBJ1-5	TRBV28	CASSLAGAHQPQHF	TGTGCCAGCAGCTTGGCAGGGGCACATCAGCCCCAGCATTTT
TRBD1	13	few	TRBJ1-2	TRBV12-3/TRBV12-4	CASSADRAGGYTF	TGTGCCAGCAGTGCCGACAGGGCCGGTGGCTACACCTTC
.	14	once	TRBJ2-7	TRBV5-1	CASSGGTVVYEQYF	TGCGCCAGCAGCGGAGGGACAGTGGTCTACGAGCAGTACTTC
.	15	.	TRBJ2-5	TRBV7-6	CASSLRGGLQETQYF	TGTGCCAGCAGCCTGAGAGGGGGATTGCAAGAGACCCAGTACTTC
TRBD1	14	.	TRBJ1-4	TRBV11-2	CASSRDRGREKLFF	TGTGCCAGCAGCCGGGACAGGGGAAGAGAAAAACTGTTTTTT
.	13	.	TRBJ1-4	TRBV12-3/TRBV12-4	CASSLATNEKLFF	TGTGCCAGCAGCCTAGCAACTAATGAAAAACTGTTTTTT
.	12	.	TRBJ2-1	TRBV2	CASSRADGEQFF	TGTGCCAGCAGCAGGGCGGACGGGGAGCAGTTCTTC
TRBD2	14	.	TRBJ2-7	TRBV10-3	CAIKIAGGMGEQYF	TGTGCCATCAAAATAGCGGGAGGAATGGGCGAGCAGTACTTC
.	14	.	TRBJ2-7	TRBV7-9	CASSSAQVYYEQYF	TGTGCCAGCAGCTCCGCACAGGTATACTACGAGCAGTACTTC
TRBD2	15	.	TRBJ2-1	TRBV9	CASSVAGGSGDEQFF	TGTGCCAGCAGCGTAGCGGGAGGATCAGGCGATGAGCAGTTCTTC
TRBD2	14	.	TRBJ2-1	TRBV4-1	CASSQMRGGAEQFF	TGCGCCAGCAGCCAAATGCGGGGGGGAGCGGAGCAGTTCTTC
TRBD1	19	.	TRBJ2-1	TRBV7-9	CASSSSPLDRGRSYNEQFF	TGTGCCAGCAGCTCATCTCCCCTCGACAGGGGGCGGTCCTACAATGAGCAGTTCTTC
TRBD1	17	.	TRBJ2-2	TRBV19	CASRALDRGLLAGELFF	TGTGCCAGTAGGGCTCTGGACAGGGGATTGTTAGCCGGGGAGCTGTTTTTT
TRBD1	14	.	TRBJ2-7	TRBV25-1	CASSADRGSYEQYF	TGTGCCAGCAGTGCGGACAGGGGGTCATACGAGCAGTACTTC
TRBD1	14	few	TRBJ1-4	TRBV23-1	CASTPGGDGEKLFF	TGCGCCAGCACTCCAGGGGGCGATGGGGAAAAACTGTTTTTT
.	14	.	TRBJ1-3	TRBV10-3	CAINEGGFGNTIYF	TGTGCCATCAATGAAGGAGGGTTTGGAAACACCATATATTTT
TRBD2	19	.	TRBJ2-1	TRBV9	CASSVVYGRAKKKYNEQFF	TGTGCCAGCAGCGTAGTTTACGGGAGGGCAAAAAAGAAGTACAATGAGCAGTTCTTC
.	14	once	TRBJ1-2	TRBV29-1	CSVPKQRGRGGYTF	TGCAGCGTCCCTAAACAACGGGGGAGGGGTGGCTACACCTTC
.	14	.	TRBJ2-7	TRBV10-3	CAISESSGPYEQYF	TGTGCCATCAGTGAGTCTTCAGGGCCCTACGAGCAGTACTTC
TRBD2	15	.	TRBJ2-1	TRBV5-1	CASSLTSGLSDEQFF	TGCGCCAGCAGCTTAACTAGCGGCCTGTCCGATGAGCAGTTCTTC
TRBD2	15	.	TRBJ2-1	TRBV7-6	CASSFGGASYNEQFF	TGTGCCAGCAGCTTCGGGGGGGCCAGTTACAATGAGCAGTTCTTC
.	13	.	TRBJ2-2	TRBV29-1	CSADRPNTGELFF	TGCAGCGCCGACAGGCCGAACACCGGGGAGCTGTTTTTT
TRBD2	15	few	TRBJ2-2	TRBV6-1	CASSELAGDTGELFF	TGTGCCAGCAGTGAACTAGCGGGAGACACCGGGGAGCTGTTTTTT
.	15	.	TRBJ1-4	TRBV6-1	CASSEQDATNEKLFF	TGTGCCAGCAGTGAACAGGATGCAACTAATGAAAAACTGTTTTTT
TRBD1	13	.	TRBJ1-4	TRBV18	CASSPTGDEKLFF	TGTGCCAGCTCACCCACAGGGGATGAAAAACTGTTTTTT
TRBD1	16	few	TRBJ1-1	TRBV10-2	CASSEFLGTGNTEAFF	TGCGCCAGCAGTGAGTTTCTCGGGACAGGGAACACTGAAGCTTTCTTT
TRBD2	15	.	TRBJ2-1	TRBV11-2	CASSPRLAEWGEQFF	TGTGCCAGCAGCCCCCGACTAGCGGAGTGGGGTGAGCAGTTCTTC
TRBD1	14	.	TRBJ1-2	TRBV7-2	CASSYAGGFYGYTF	TGTGCCAGCAGCTATGCAGGGGGCTTCTATGGCTACACCTTC
TRBD2	17	.	TRBJ2-5	TRBV5-1	CASSLVAGLAGQETQYF	TGCGCCAGCAGCTTGGTGGCGGGACTAGCGGGACAAGAGACCCAGTACTTC
.	17	.	TRBJ2-7	TRBV10-3	CAISESWEDSSSYEQYF	TGTGCCATCAGTGAGTCCTGGGAGGACTCAAGCTCCTACGAGCAGTACTTC
TRBD2	16	once	TRBJ2-1	TRBV6-6	CASRDPGTKSYNEQFF	TGTGCCAGCAGGGACCCGGGGACTAAATCCTACAATGAGCAGTTCTTC
.	16	.	TRBJ2-6	TRBV6-6	CASSYSTGSGANVLTF	TGTGCCAGCAGTTACTCGACTGGATCTGGGGCCAACGTCCTGACTTTC
.	13	.	TRBJ1-1	TRBV7-8	CASMEQGNTEAFF	TGTGCCAGCATGGAGCAGGGGAACACTGAAGCTTTCTTT
.	14	.	TRBJ2-7	TRBV6-5	CASRRSGQSYEQYF	TGTGCCAGCAGACGGAGTGGTCAGTCCTACGAGCAGTACTTC
.	15	.	TRBJ2-3	TRBV19	CASDQGGGLTHTQYF	TGTGCCAGTGACCAAGGGGGGGGGCTGACTCATACGCAGTATTTT
TRBD1	15	.	TRBJ1-6	TRBV10-1	CASSLGQGANSPLHF	TGCGCCAGCAGCTTAGGACAGGGGGCTAATTCACCCCTCCACTTT
TRBD1	14	few	TRBJ1-4	TRBV30	CAWIPTGGAEKLFF	TGTGCCTGGATTCCGACAGGGGGCGCAGAAAAACTGTTTTTT
TRBD2	17	.	TRBJ2-1	TRBV18	CASSTTGLAGGPFEQFF	TGTGCCAGCTCTACCACAGGACTAGCGGGAGGGCCATTTGAGCAGTTCTTC
.	15	few	TRBJ1-2	TRBV6-5	CASSLLRTAGYGYTF	TGTGCCAGCAGTTTACTAAGGACAGCAGGCTATGGCTACACCTTC
.	16	.	TRBJ2-1	TRBV19	CASSILGTGSYNEQFF	TGTGCCAGTAGTATATTAGGCACAGGGTCCTACAATGAGCAGTTCTTC
.	14	.	TRBJ2-3	TRBV6-5	CASSKTLSPDTQYF	TGTGCCAGCAGCAAGACTCTCAGCCCAGATACGCAGTATTTT